This entry lists 28 T cell receptor gamma chains sequenced from one sample in a study of Vδ1+ human thymocytes. Antigens for these TCRs are unknown. The template was reverse-transcribed extracted RNA. Multiplex PCR used pooled V-gene forward primers and a constant-region reverse primer to amplify CDR3s. TCRdb processed the multiplex PCR reads again with the CATT caller. The data hold approximately 25,000 gamma-chain clones, with 20% observed a single time. Overall study results and limits: Thymic TRG and TRD repertoires appeared highly polyclonal.

Specimen: Vdelta1+ gamma-delta thymocytes from the thymus. Stated subset: FACS-sorted CD3+ TCRalphabeta- TCRVdelta1+ TCRVdelta2- thymocytes. The receptors stem from a boy younger than two who had congenital heart surgery.

This clone occurred a few times. This chain joins TRGV9 and TRGJ1 or TRGJ2. The CDR3 consists of 12 residues. Germline lookup yields CDR1 GITISATS and CDR2 ISYDGTV (reference sequence). V shed 9 bases, J shed 7 bases, and the junction held 12 bases outside the gene matches. The CDR3 DNA sequence: TGTGCCTTGAATGGTGGTAAATATAAGAAACTCTTT. Translating it yields CALNGGKYKKLF.

The chain couples TRGV4 to TRGJ1 or TRGJ2. The CDR3 loop spans 15 amino acids. After removal of 0 bases from V and 4 bases from J, the junction contained 9 bases not matched to a gene. Germline loops: CDR1 EGSTGY, CDR2 YDSYTSSV. The CDR3 loop is CATWDGLRGYYKKLF. In DNA form, the CDR3 reads TGTGCCACCTGGGATGGGCTGAGGGGCTATTATAAGAAACTCTTT.

The chain carries TRGV9 and TRGJ1 or TRGJ2. This CDR3 has 11 amino acids. Per germline, CDR1 GITISATS and CDR2 ISYDGTV (reference sequence). J gave up 12 bases and V 5 bases, and 10 bases lay outside the gene matches. CDR3 sequence: CALWGKGGKLF. CDR3 bases: TGTGCCTTGTGGGGGAAGGGAGGGAAACTCTTT.

This clone came up a few times. The V call is TRGV9, the J call TRGJ1 or TRGJ2. Germline CDR1 is GITISATS and CDR2 is ISYDGTV (reference sequence). The CDR3 loop spans 12 amino acids. V gave up 2 bases and J gave up 9 bases; unmatched junction bases: 7. The CDR3 reads CALWEAIRKKLF. In nucleotides, the CDR3 is TGTGCCTTGTGGGAGGCGATTCGTAAGAAACTCTTT.

This clone was recorded a few times. Additional DNA sequences in this sample encode the identical CDR3. This rearrangement joins TRGV4 to TRGJP2. Trimming at V came to 0 bases and at J to 8 bases, leaving 3 bases not matched to a gene. CDR1 is EGSTGY and CDR2 is YDSYTSSV in the germline V gene. The CDR3 runs to 13 residues. CDR3 protein: CATWDGRDWIKTF. The CDR3 DNA reads TGTGCCACCTGGGATGGGCGAGATTGGATCAAGACGTTT.

In regard to this clone: One end of the junction varies from germline; a read error may be responsible. V usage is TRGV9 and J usage is TRGJP. There are 15 residues in the CDR3. Germline V gene data show CDR1 as GITISATS and CDR2 as ISYDGTV (reference sequence). The CDR3 loop reads CALWAQESGKKIKVF. The CDR3 coding sequence is TGTGCCTTGTGGGCCCAAGAGTCGGGCAAAAAAATCAAGGTATTT.

The V and J genes are TRGV9 and TRGJ1 or TRGJ2. V trimming: 0 bases; J trimming: 4 bases; junction bases outside the gene matches: 9. The CDR3 runs to 15 residues. Germline CDR1 is GITISATS and CDR2 is ISYDGTV (reference sequence). In DNA, the CDR3 is TGTGCCTTGTGGGAGGTGCAGTCTGCATATTATAAGAAACTCTTT. Its translation is CALWEVQSAYYKKLF.

The table lists this clone with a few counts. Other DNA variants within this sample encode the same CDR3. The V call is TRGV9, the J call TRGJ1 or TRGJ2. The length of the CDR3 is 14 residues. Germline-derived CDR1 and CDR2 are GITISATS and ISYDGTV (reference sequence). V was clipped by 0 bases and J by 1 base; unmatched bases: 3. The DNA for the CDR3 is TGTGCCTTGTGGGAGGTGGATAATTATTATAAGAAACTCTTT. It encodes CALWEVDNYYKKLF.

As for this clone: Additional DNA sequences in this sample encode the identical CDR3. The J gene is TRGJ1 or TRGJ2, the V gene TRGV9. The CDR3 is made up of 14 amino acids. The germline gives CDR1 GITISATS, CDR2 ISYDGTV (reference sequence). V lost 2 bases to trimming and J lost 0 bases; unmatched junction nucleotides: 4. CDR3 region: CALWEDLNYYKKLF. CDR3 DNA sequence: TGTGCCTTGTGGGAGGATCTGAATTATTATAAGAAACTCTTT.

This clone was seen a few times. The chain carries TRGV5 and TRGJ1 or TRGJ2. Per the germline V gene, CDR1 is VINAFY and CDR2 is YDVSNSKD. Trimming took 3 bases from V and 4 from J; bases not matched to a gene: 9. The CDR3 is 14 residues long. The CDR3 protein is CATWDGSTYYKKLF. DNA of the CDR3: TGTGCCACCTGGGACGGTTCGACATATTATAAGAAACTCTTT.

This chain links TRGV3 with TRGJ1 or TRGJ2. Germline values: CDR1 VTNTFY, CDR2 YDVSTARD (reference sequence). This CDR3 has 14 residues. The J segment lost 4 bases and the V segment lost 2 bases, leaving 8 bases of the junction unmatched. CDR3 sequence: CATWDKKLYYKKLF. The CDR3 nucleotides read TGTGCCACCTGGGACAAAAAACTGTATTATAAGAAACTCTTT.

This clone was seen only a few times. This chain links TRGV3 with TRGJ1 or TRGJ2. There are 13 residues in the CDR3. V was pared by 0 bases and J by 6 bases, with 5 bases of the junction left unmatched. Germline V CDR1 and CDR2: VTNTFY, YDVSTARD (reference sequence). Written as DNA, the CDR3 is TGTGCCACCTGGGACAGGCCAAGTTATAAGAAACTCTTT. Its protein product is CATWDRPSYKKLF.

This clone was seen a handful of times. The chain employs TRGV8 and TRGJ1 or TRGJ2. Germline-derived CDR1 and CDR2 are VENAVY and YDSYNSRV. The V and J ends lost 4 bases and 3 bases, in that order; junction bases with no gene match: 6. The CDR3 sequence is 13 residues long. The CDR3 DNA reads TGTGCCACCTGGGACCCCTTTTATTATAAGAAACTCTTT. Protein: CATWDPFYYKKLF.

This clone occurred a few times. The genes are TRGV2 and TRGJP1. CDR1 and CDR2 (germline): EGSNGY, YDSYNSKV. Losses at the gene ends were 2 bases for V and 0 bases for J; bases not matched to a gene: 6. CDR3 length: 16 residues. The DNA for the CDR3 is TGTGCCACCTGGGACGCCTATCATACCACTGGTTGGTTCAAGATATTT. Translation gives CATWDAYHTTGWFKIF.

The chain combines TRGV3 with TRGJ1 or TRGJ2. V lost 4 bases, J lost 6 bases, and 9 bases stayed unmatched. The CDR3 runs 13 residues. Germline values: CDR1 VTNTFY, CDR2 YDVSTARD (reference sequence). The CDR3 DNA is TGTGCCACCTGGGAGAGGAGGTGTTATAAGAAACTCTTT. Residues: CATWERRCYKKLF.

V usage is TRGV4 and J usage is TRGJ1 or TRGJ2. This CDR3 region has 12 residues. The germline V gene encodes CDR1 EGSTGY and CDR2 YDSYTSSV. V dropped 4 bases and J dropped 7; count of bases not matched to a gene: 7. In DNA, the CDR3 is TGTGCCACCTGGGAGGATCGATATAAGAAACTCTTT. This sequence encodes CATWEDRYKKLF.

Concerning this clone: This could be a read error, since a much larger clone is one nucleotide away. Other DNA variants within this sample encode the same CDR3. This chain connects TRGV9 to TRGJ1 or TRGJ2. The CDR3 runs 12 residues. V shed 1 base, J shed 6 bases, and the junction held 3 bases outside the gene matches. Germline CDR1 is GITISATS and CDR2 is ISYDGTV (reference sequence). The CDR3 protein is CALWEVGYKKLF. Here the CDR3 DNA reads TGTGCCTTGTGGGAGGTAGGTTATAAGAAACTCTTT.

This chain links TRGV5 with TRGJ1 or TRGJ2. The CDR3 spans 17 residues. CDR1 VINAFY and CDR2 YDVSNSKD come from the germline V gene. Trimming cost V 0 bases and J 4 bases; bases outside gene matches: 15. The CDR3 DNA is TGTGCCACCTGGGACAGGCGCCCGATAAAGGAATATTATAAGAAACTCTTT. This codes for CATWDRRPIKEYYKKLF.

A few counts support this clone. The rearrangement uses TRGV8 and TRGJP2. In germline, CDR1 is VENAVY, CDR2 YDSYNSRV. After removal of 4 bases from V and 5 bases from J, the junction contained 7 bases not matched to a gene. The CDR3 length is 14 residues. CDR3 region: CATWDRESDWIKTF. In DNA form, the CDR3 reads TGTGCCACCTGGGACCGGGAGAGTGATTGGATCAAGACGTTT.

This clone has a handful of counts. Other DNA sequences in the same sample also yield this CDR3. The chain combines TRGV9 with TRGJ1 or TRGJ2. CDR3 length: 12 residues. The germline gives CDR1 GITISATS, CDR2 ISYDGTV (reference sequence). The V gene end was trimmed by 1 base and the J gene end by 10 bases; junction bases not matched to a gene: 7. CDR3 in DNA: TGTGCCTTGTGGGAGGTTCGCGGAAAGAAACTCTTT. Its protein product is CALWEVRGKKLF.

Details on this clone: Just one base apart from a much larger clone, this may be a read error. The gene calls are TRGV5 and TRGJ1 or TRGJ2. With V trimmed by 3 bases and J by 10 bases, 6 bases remained unmatched. This CDR3 region has 11 residues. Germline V lookup: CDR1 VINAFY, CDR2 YDVSNSKD. CDR3 nucleotides: TGTGCCACCTGGGACGGAAAAAAGAAACTCTTT. Protein product: CATWDGKKKLF.

The rearrangement uses TRGV8 and TRGJ1 or TRGJ2. The V gene end was trimmed by 0 bases and the J gene end by 4 bases; junction bases not matched to a gene: 6. Germline-derived CDR1 and CDR2 are VENAVY and YDSYNSRV. This CDR3 has 14 amino acids. DNA for the CDR3: TGTGCCACCTGGGATAGGCCTAGGTATTATAAGAAACTCTTT. Translating gives CATWDRPRYYKKLF.

V usage is TRGV8 and J usage is TRGJ1 or TRGJ2. From germline, CDR1 is VENAVY and CDR2 YDSYNSRV. CDR3 size: 10 residues. The ends lost 5 bases at V and 8 bases at J; junction bases unmatched: 3. The CDR3 spells CATWVDKKLF. CDR3 bases: TGTGCCACCTGGGTGGATAAGAAACTCTTT.

The V and J genes are TRGV9 and TRGJ1 or TRGJ2. Per germline, CDR1 GITISATS and CDR2 ISYDGTV (reference sequence). The CDR3 has 11 amino acids. J gave up 12 bases and V 0 bases, and 5 bases lay outside the gene matches. Written as DNA, the CDR3 is TGTGCCTTGTGGGAGGTGCCGGCGAAACTCTTT. It translates to CALWEVPAKLF.

The chain is built from TRGV5 and TRGJ1 or TRGJ2. Trimming at V came to 0 bases and at J to 5 bases, leaving 7 bases not matched to a gene. This CDR3 has 14 residues. The germline CDR1 and CDR2 sequences are VINAFY and YDVSNSKD. The CDR3 DNA sequence: TGTGCCACCTGGGACAGGCCTAAGGATTATAAGAAACTCTTT. Translation: CATWDRPKDYKKLF.

This chain links TRGV3 with TRGJ1 or TRGJ2. Germline CDR1 is VTNTFY and CDR2 is YDVSTARD (reference sequence). The CDR3 sequence is 15 residues long. Unmatched junction bases numbered 11, after V lost 3 bases and J lost 3 bases. The CDR3 sequence: CATWDPSRFYYKKLF. In DNA, the CDR3 is TGTGCCACCTGGGACCCCTCCCGATTTTATTATAAGAAACTCTTT.

This clone rates as medium-sized. Different DNA sequences within this sample yield the same CDR3. The chain recombines TRGV9 with TRGJ1 or TRGJ2. V trimming: 0 bases; J trimming: 4 bases; junction bases outside the gene matches: 3. This CDR3 is built from 13 residues. Germline-derived CDR1 and CDR2 are GITISATS and ISYDGTV (reference sequence). DNA of the CDR3: TGTGCCTTGTGGGAGGTGCGCTATTATAAGAAACTCTTT. Amino acids: CALWEVRYYKKLF.

This clone was detected only a few times. The chain uses TRGV5 and TRGJ1 or TRGJ2. The CDR3 spans 10 residues. Germline trimming cut 8 bases from V and 3 bases from J; bases unmatched to any gene: 1. CDR1 and CDR2 (germline): VINAFY, YDVSNSKD. The chain's CDR3 is CATSYYKKLF. The CDR3 region has the DNA TGTGCCACCTCTTATTATAAGAAACTCTTT.